Listed here are 15 T cell receptor beta chains from one sample, sequenced in a study of beta chain features in type 1 diabetes. The study reverse transcribed the entire isolated RNA, so it sequenced expressed TCRB transcripts. Libraries were prepared by immunoSEQ multiplex PCR; TCRdb keeps only in-frame clonotypes and omits some of them. This table has roughly 300,000 clones, roughly 8% appearing once. Material for sequencing was central memory CD4+ T cells from blood. All receptors derive from a young woman in good health.

This clone appeared a few times. The chain combines TRBV5-4 with TRBJ1-1; D call uncertain. V lost 4 bases and J 1 base, leaving 11 bases between the germline ends. There are 14 residues in the CDR3. Germline CDR1 and CDR2: SGHNT and YYREEE (reference sequence). The CDR3 bases are TGTGCCAGCAGCCGTACCCTCGGGAACACTGAAGCTTTCTTT. Protein sequence: CASSRTLGNTEAFF.

This chain links TRBV7-8 with TRBJ1-2; 8 bases map to TRBD1. Germline loops: CDR1 SGHVS, CDR2 FQNEAQ. CDR3 length: 15 residues. The trim removed 2 bases at V and 0 bases at J, leaving 2 bases unmatched. The CDR3 protein is CASSLRTGPNYGYTF. CDR3 sequence (DNA): TGTGCCAGCAGCTTACGGACAGGGCCTAACTATGGCTACACCTTC.

This clone was found a few times. V usage is TRBV28 and J usage is TRBJ2-7; 9 positions match TRBD1. CDR3 size: 14 residues. Trimming took 5 bases from V and 8 from J; bases not matched to a gene: 10. Germline V lookup: CDR1 MDHEN, CDR2 SYDVKM. The CDR3 DNA sequence: TGTGCCAGCAGTCCGACAGGGGGGTTCTCTAAGCAGTACTTC. Translating gives CASSPTGGFSKQYF.

In its sample, this clone was seen a few times. The chain employs TRBV2 and TRBJ2-6; D not certain. Trimming pared 1 base from V and 4 bases from J, leaving 14 bases between. Per the germline V gene, CDR1 is SNHLY and CDR2 is FYNNEI. The CDR3 contains 17 residues. The CDR3 coding sequence is TGTGCCAGCAGTGAAGGGGTCATTGTTTCCGGGGCCAACGTCCTGACTTTC. Amino acid sequence: CASSEGVIVSGANVLTF. The whole variable domain, remainder taken from reference TRBV2 and TRBJ2-6, is EPEVTQTPSHQVTQMGQEVILRCVPISNHLYFYWYRQILGQKVEFLVSFYNNEISEKSEIFDDQFSVERPDGSNFTLKIRSTKLEDSAMYFCASSEGVIVSGANVLTFGAGSRLTVL.

On this clone itself: This could be a read error, since a much larger clone is one nucleotide away. CDR3 DNA: TGTGCCAGCAGCTTGGCGGGAAACACTGAAGCTTTCTTT. It codes for CASSLAGNTEAFF. The rearrangement links TRBV7-3 to TRBJ1-1; D remains ambiguous. CDR3 length: 13 amino acids. The ends were cut back, 3 bases at V and 2 bases at J, with 7 bases in the middle. Looked up from germline, CDR1 is SGHTA and CDR2 is FQGTGA.

This clone came up a few times. The rearrangement joins TRBV9 to TRBJ2-6; 8 bases match TRBD1. The V segment lost 4 bases and the J segment 0 bases; nucleotides outside the gene matches: 6. Germline V gene lookup returns CDR1 SGDLS and CDR2 YYNGEE. CDR3 length: 17 amino acids. DNA for the CDR3: TGTGCCAGCAGCCCCTGGACAGGGAGCTCTGGGGCCAACGTCCTGACTTTC. Residues: CASSPWTGSSGANVLTF.

This clone has a handful of counts. The chain employs TRBV28 and TRBJ1-3; possible D gene TRBD1, 5 bases. CDR3 size: 16 residues. Germline V gene data show CDR1 as MDHEN and CDR2 as SYDVKM. V dropped 6 bases and J dropped 0 bases, with 15 bases sitting between them. This CDR3 reads CASSAFGGSSGNTIYF. As DNA, the CDR3 is TGTGCCAGCAGCGCATTCGGGGGGAGCTCTGGAAACACCATATATTTT.

The chain is built from TRBV15 and TRBJ2-7, with TRBD1 matching 9 bases. The CDR3 is made up of 14 amino acids. With 3 bases clipped from V and 7 bases from J, the junction kept 7 bases outside the gene matches. Germline loops: CDR1 LNHNV, CDR2 YYDKDF (reference sequence). The CDR3, as DNA: TGTGCCACCAGCAGGGAACAGGGGGCGGGAGAGCAGTACTTC. Translation: CATSREQGAGEQYF.

This clone appeared a few times. This chain links TRBV7-8 with TRBJ1-2, with TRBD1 matching over 9 bases. J was trimmed by 8 bases and V by 5 bases; bases with no gene match: 12. CDR1 is SGHVS, CDR2 FQNEAQ, per germline. CDR3 size: 15 residues. The CDR3 DNA reads as TGTGCCAGCAGCATTCCGGGACAGGGTCGGACGGGCTACACCTTC. This codes for CASSIPGQGRTGYTF.

This clone showed up just a few times. The chain carries TRBV7-9 and TRBJ1-5; TRBD1 matches at 10 bases. The germline V gene has CDR1 SEHNR and CDR2 FQNEAQ (reference sequence). Trimming took 5 bases from V and 4 from J; bases not matched to a gene: 5. The CDR3 runs 15 residues. The CDR3 protein is CASSHGTGVNQPQHF. CDR3 in DNA: TGTGCCAGCAGCCATGGGACAGGGGTTAATCAGCCCCAGCATTTT.

At least ten counts were recorded for this clone. The chain carries TRBV7-9 and TRBJ2-1, with 11 positions matching TRBD2. The J segment lost 4 bases and the V segment lost 4 bases, leaving 0 bases of the junction unmatched. CDR1 and CDR2 (germline): SEHNR, FQNEAQ (reference sequence). There are 14 residues in the CDR3. In DNA form, the CDR3 reads TGTGCCAGCAGCTGGACTAGCGGGTACAATGAGCAGTTCTTC. Protein sequence: CASSWTSGYNEQFF.

The chain recombines TRBV5-1 with TRBJ1-1; no clear D gene. This CDR3 contains 13 residues. Germline CDR1 is SGHRS and CDR2 is YFSETQ. V lost 4 bases, J lost 1 base, and 8 bases lay in between. The CDR3 spells CASSGSANTEAFF. The CDR3 DNA follows: TGCGCCAGCAGCGGGTCAGCGAACACTGAAGCTTTCTTT.

In its sample, this clone was seen a few times. The rearrangement uses TRBV6-5 and TRBJ2-1, with 7 positions matching TRBD2. V shed 5 bases, J shed 4 bases, and the junction held 8 bases outside the gene matches. CDR1 and CDR2 from the germline V gene are MNHEY and SVGAGI. This CDR3 is built from 15 residues. CDR3 nucleotide sequence: TGTGCCAGCAGTACAGGACTAGGCAGATACAATGAGCAGTTCTTC. This codes for CASSTGLGRYNEQFF.

This rearrangement joins TRBV18 to TRBJ2-1; TRBD1 aligns across 9 bases. The CDR3 contains 12 residues. The V gene's germline CDR1 is KGHSH and CDR2 LQKENI. With V trimmed by 5 bases and J by 8 bases, 1 base remained unmatched. In DNA form, the CDR3 reads TGTGCCAGCTCAAGGGACAGGGATGAGCAGTTCTTC. Protein product: CASSRDRDEQFF. Full variable domain (missing parts from reference TRBV18 and TRBJ2-1): NAGVMQNPRHLVRRRGQEARLRCSPMKGHSHVYWYRQLPEEGLKFMVYLQKENIIDESGMPKERFSAEFPKEGPSILRIQQVVRGDSAAYFCASSRDRDEQFFGPGTRLTVL.

In its sample, this clone was seen many times. V gene TRBV25-1 combines with J gene TRBJ2-3; 14 bases align to TRBD2. J was trimmed by 8 bases and V by 6 bases; bases with no gene match: 13. The germline CDR1 and CDR2 sequences are MGHDK and SYGVNS. CDR3 length: 17 amino acids. This chain's CDR3 is CASSSRTSGGTGGTQYF. In nucleotides, the CDR3 is TGTGCCAGCAGCAGCCGGACTAGCGGGGGGACCGGGGGTACGCAGTATTTT.